Shown below are 14 T cell receptor beta chains from a single sample sequenced in a study of T cell responses to AZD1222 COVID-19 vaccine. Profiling relied on immunoSEQ multiplex PCR, and the TCRdb table lists in-frame clones only, not all of them. The sample shows roughly 97,000 clones, 88% of them seen only once. The material sequenced was peripheral blood, taken on day 0 of AZD1222 vaccination. These TCRs come from an adult in good health.

The CDR3 here is CASSYQNNSPLHF. DNA of the CDR3: TGTGCCAGCAGCTACCAAAATAATTCACCCCTCCACTTT. The V and J genes are TRBV11-2 and TRBJ1-6; no definite D call. V was trimmed by 4 bases and J by 5 bases, leaving 6 bases between them. The length of the CDR3 is 13 residues. Germline CDR1 is SGHAT and CDR2 is FQNNGV.

V is TRBV6-1 and J is TRBJ2-7, with 11 nucleotides matching TRBD2. This CDR3 region has 15 residues. In germline, CDR1 is MNHNS, CDR2 SASEGT. J gave up 5 bases and V 0 bases, and 3 bases lay outside the gene matches. DNA for the CDR3: TGTGCCAGCAGTGAAGCACTAGCGGGAGCCCACGAGCAGTACTTC. Translation gives CASSEALAGAHEQYF.

The rearrangement joins TRBV24-1 to TRBJ1-2, with TRBD1 as a possible D gene (5 bases). Germline lookup yields CDR1 KGHDR and CDR2 SFDVKD. This CDR3 region has 13 residues. Trimming shortened V by 9 bases and J by 2 bases, and 12 bases separated the two germline ends. CDR3 residues: CATQGPQNYGYTF. Here the CDR3 DNA reads TGTGCCACCCAGGGCCCTCAGAACTATGGCTACACCTTC.

The chain couples TRBV4-2 to TRBJ1-2, with D maybe TRBD1 (5 bases). Trimming pared 6 bases from V and 6 bases from J, leaving 20 bases between. CDR3 length equals 15 residues. The germline V gene encodes CDR1 LGHNA and CDR2 YNFKEQ. The CDR3 protein is CASSPRDGARDGYTF. Written as DNA, the CDR3 is TGTGCCAGCAGTCCCCGGGACGGAGCTCGTGATGGCTACACCTTC.

A single count supports this clone. The rearrangement joins TRBV18 to TRBJ1-5, with D perhaps matching TRBD1 (5 bases). The germline V and J ends were trimmed by 3 bases and 0 bases, with 12 bases remaining between them. The V gene's germline CDR1 is KGHSH and CDR2 LQKENI. The CDR3 is 16 amino acids. CDR3 in amino acids: CASSPGAPFSNQPQHF. CDR3 sequence (DNA): TGTGCCAGCTCACCCGGGGCTCCCTTTAGCAATCAGCCCCAGCATTTT.

This clone was counted a single time. The J gene is TRBJ1-6, the V gene TRBV6-6; possible D gene TRBD1, 6 bases. CDR1 is MNHNY, CDR2 SVGAGI, per germline (reference sequence). The CDR3 sequence is 14 residues long. V dropped 8 bases and J dropped 6 bases, with 14 bases sitting between them. The chain's CDR3 is CASHAGDANSPLHF. CDR3 DNA: TGTGCCAGCCATGCAGGGGACGCTAATTCACCCCTCCACTTT.

The chain recombines TRBV30 with TRBJ1-6; D unclear. V shed 1 base and J shed 3 bases, with 4 bases lying between them. This CDR3 comprises 13 residues. Germline CDR1 reads GTSNPN; CDR2 reads SVGIG (reference sequence). CDR3 protein: CAWSGLYNSPLHF. DNA for the CDR3: TGTGCCTGGAGTGGACTCTATAATTCACCCCTCCACTTT.

This clone was observed once. The rearrangement links TRBV29-1 to TRBJ1-4, with D possibly being TRBD1 (6 bases). The CDR3 spans 13 residues. V dropped 4 bases and J dropped 7 bases, with 13 bases sitting between them. Germline assignment: CDR1 SQVTM and CDR2 ANQGSEA. The CDR3 coding sequence is TGCAGCGTTGTACAGGGACTGGGTGAAAAACTGTTTTTT. Its translation: CSVVQGLGEKLFF.

This clone was recorded once. At one end the junction does not follow the germline gene, possibly because of a read error. The rearrangement joins TRBV7-7 to TRBJ2-7; 8 nucleotides line up with TRBD1. The CDR3 covers 14 residues. Germline V lookup: CDR1 SSHAT, CDR2 FNYEAQ (reference sequence). In DNA form, the CDR3 reads TGTGCTAGCAGCTTAAGGACAGGGAGCTACGAGCAGTACTTC. Translating gives CASSLRTGSYEQYF.

This chain joins TRBV7-9 and TRBJ2-7; no reliable D call. Germline-derived CDR1 and CDR2 are SEHNR and FQNEAQ (reference sequence). Trimming left V 3 bases short and J 3 bases short, with 9 bases between. CDR3 size: 13 residues. Here the CDR3 DNA reads TGTGCCAGCAGCTTGAGATCAGGCTACGAGCAGTACTTC. The encoded protein is CASSLRSGYEQYF.

The chain has TRBV28 and TRBJ1-6; no firm D call. Germline CDR1 MDHEN, CDR2 SYDVKM. The CDR3 contains 14 residues. V was trimmed by 3 bases and J by 7 bases, leaving 10 bases between them. Written as DNA, the CDR3 is TGTGCCAGCAGTTTTTTACGGGAAAATTCACCCCTCCACTTT. It translates to CASSFLRENSPLHF.

The chain uses TRBV30 and TRBJ2-6; D ambiguous. The CDR3 contains 16 residues. The germline V gene has CDR1 GTSNPN and CDR2 SVGIG (reference sequence). Trimming took off 2 bases at V and 0 bases at J, with 11 bases between the two ends. In DNA, the CDR3 is TGTGCCTGGAGTCTAGGGTCCTCCTCTGGGGCCAACGTCCTGACTTTC. This encodes CAWSLGSSSGANVLTF.

This chain links TRBV10-3 with TRBJ2-7; D perhaps matches TRBD2 (6 bases). The V gene's germline CDR1 is ENHRY and CDR2 SYGVKD. Between the trimmed V and J ends, which lost 3 bases and 7 bases, there was a span of 19 bases. The CDR3 totals 15 residues. This chain's CDR3 is CAISESMGGAKEQYF. The CDR3, as DNA: TGTGCCATCAGTGAATCCATGGGGGGTGCTAAGGAGCAGTACTTC.

The chain joins TRBV5-6 to TRBJ2-5; D gene unclear. Germline V gives CDR1 SGHDT, CDR2 YYEEEE. The CDR3 is made up of 13 amino acids. Trimming removed 2 bases at V and 0 bases at J, with 5 bases between. The CDR3 coding sequence is TGTGCCAGCAGCTTCTGGTACCAAGAGACCCAGTACTTC. Translation: CASSFWYQETQYF.